This TCR beta chain stems from a study of blood T cell repertoires in COVID-19. The age range of participants was about 18 to 90 years, with residence in about two dozen US areas. In the study's own analysis: Estimated nucleated cell counts came from reference gene primer amplification. Using immunoSEQ multiplex PCR, the repertoire was profiled, and TCRdb retains in-frame clones only, with some absent. That table furnishes V, J and clone size, whereas the DNA furnished D and trimming. The table includes some 390,000 clones, more than 80% detected once. The CDR3 is made up of 18 amino acids. J lost 8 bases, V lost 5 bases, and 16 bases had no gene match. Germline values: CDR1 LGHDT, CDR2 YNNKEL (reference sequence).

Specimen: PBMCs or T cells enriched from blood (not recorded which). The TCR originated in a man aged 30 to 45 who had recovered from COVID-19. This chain joins TRBV3-1 (or the pseudogene TRBV3-2) and TRBJ2-1, with TRBD2 matching 12 bases. This CDR3 reads CASSFRSSGTSGLYEQFF. CDR3 DNA sequence: TGTGCCAGCAGCTTCCGTTCGTCCGGGACTAGCGGGTTGTATGAGCAGTTCTTC.